A selection of T cell receptor beta chains follows, all from one sample in a study of blood T cell repertoires in COVID-19. Using immunoSEQ multiplex PCR, the repertoire was profiled, and TCRdb retains in-frame clones only, with some absent. The sample consists of approximately 250,000 clones, 70% to 90% of them appearing once. Material for sequencing was PBMCs or T cells enriched from blood (not recorded which). These receptors were collected from a woman aged 30 to 39 with acute COVID-19. Both conserved end residues are part of each CDR3. The order of the fields is clone size, V gene, J gene, D gene, CDR3 protein, CDR3 DNA. D genes are given only for firm matches. Size tells how often a clone was seen (once, few, many) or the class of an expanded clone, and some rows leave it out.

-	TRBV19	TRBJ2-1	-	CASRTGTQTYNEQFF	TGTGCCAGTAGGACTGGGACTCAAACCTACAATGAGCAGTTCTTC
-	TRBV5-1	TRBJ1-1	-	CASSLGQDIMNTEAFF	TGCGCCAGCAGCTTGGGACAGGACATCATGAACACTGAAGCTTTCTTT
few	TRBV6-5	TRBJ2-7	-	CASSRTAYEQYF	TGTGCCAGCAGTCGGACAGCCTACGAGCAGTACTTC
-	TRBV24-1	TRBJ2-3	TRBD2	CATSDPGRGGTDTQYF	TGTGCCACCAGTGACCCCGGGAGGGGGGGGACAGATACGCAGTATTTT
-	TRBV3-1/TRBV3-2	TRBJ2-7	TRBD1	CASSQDRTGRDEQYF	TGTGCCAGCAGCCAAGATCGGACAGGGCGCGACGAGCAGTACTTC
-	TRBV6-5	TRBJ2-1	-	CASSRSPSSYNEQFF	TGTGCCAGCAGCCGTAGCCCGAGCTCCTACAATGAGCAGTTCTTC
-	TRBV4-1	TRBJ1-6	-	CASSPGGDSPLHF	TGCGCCAGCAGCCCCGGGGGGGATTCACCCCTCCACTTT
-	TRBV9	TRBJ2-1	TRBD2	CASSVDSGRYNEQFF	TGTGCCAGCAGCGTAGATAGCGGGAGGTACAATGAGCAGTTCTTC
once	TRBV28	TRBJ1-2	-	CASSSTKRISGYTF	TGTGCCAGCAGTTCTACAAAGAGGATCTCTGGCTACACCTTC
-	TRBV4-1	TRBJ2-2	-	CASSQVPRLLGDTGELFF	TGCGCCAGCAGCCAAGTCCCCCGGCTTTTGGGCGACACCGGGGAGCTGTTTTTT
-	TRBV30	TRBJ1-3	TRBD1	CAWSRTGGGNTIYF	TGTGCCTGGAGCCGGACAGGCGGCGGAAACACCATATATTTT
-	TRBV9	TRBJ1-2	-	CASSSRGGYGYTF	TGTGCCAGCAGCTCAAGGGGCGGCTATGGCTACACCTTC
-	TRBV4-3	TRBJ2-2	-	CASSKTGETLANTGELFF	TGCGCCAGCAGCAAAACGGGGGAAACGCTTGCGAACACCGGGGAGCTGTTTTTT
few	TRBV28	TRBJ1-4	-	CASTTGGAGRDEKLFF	TGTGCCAGCACCACGGGAGGGGCAGGGCGGGATGAAAAACTGTTTTTT
-	TRBV3-1/TRBV3-2	TRBJ1-5	TRBD1	CASSQGSVTGGYDQPQHF	TGTGCCAGCAGCCAAGGGAGTGTGACAGGGGGCTACGATCAGCCCCAGCATTTT
-	TRBV6-5	TRBJ2-5	TRBD2	CASTGLAGQETQYF	TGTGCCAGCACCGGACTAGCGGGGCAAGAGACCCAGTACTTC
once	TRBV13	TRBJ2-3	-	CASSPPGETFTDTQYF	TGTGCCAGCAGCCCCCCGGGGGAGACGTTCACAGATACGCAGTATTTT
-	TRBV3-1/TRBV3-2	TRBJ1-1	TRBD1	CASGAWTGGLAEAFF	TGTGCCAGCGGGGCTTGGACAGGGGGCCTGGCTGAAGCTTTCTTT
-	TRBV7-9	TRBJ2-3	-	CASSFGTSTDTQYF	TGTGCCAGCAGCTTTGGGACTAGCACAGATACGCAGTATTTT
once	TRBV7-9	TRBJ2-7	TRBD2	CASRGRTYEQYF	TGTGCCAGCCGCGGGAGAACCTACGAGCAGTACTTC
-	TRBV18	TRBJ1-2	-	CASSPSRGNYGYTF	TGTGCCAGCTCACCAAGCAGGGGTAACTATGGCTACACCTTC
-	TRBV5-1	TRBJ2-7	TRBD1	CASSRTPGQGAHEQYF	TGCGCCAGCAGCCGTACCCCGGGACAGGGGGCACACGAGCAGTACTTC
once	TRBV28	TRBJ2-1	-	CASSPRRGRGNEQFF	TGTGCCAGCAGTCCCCGCCGAGGTAGGGGGAATGAGCAGTTCTTC
-	TRBV9	TRBJ1-1	TRBD1	CASTLVGGGVPNTEAFF	TGTGCCAGCACCTTAGTAGGAGGGGGCGTTCCGAACACTGAAGCTTTCTTT
-	TRBV27	TRBJ1-5	TRBD1	CASSDREDQPQHF	TGTGCCAGCAGCGACAGGGAGGATCAGCCCCAGCATTTT
-	TRBV5-4	TRBJ2-5	TRBD2	CASSLTSGRAQETQYF	TGTGCCAGCAGCTTGACTAGCGGGAGGGCCCAAGAGACCCAGTACTTC
-	TRBV2	TRBJ2-7	-	CASSAGTPSSYEQYF	TGTGCCAGCAGTGCCGGGACACCAAGCTCCTACGAGCAGTACTTC
-	TRBV3-1/TRBV3-2	TRBJ1-1	-	CASSQITANTEAFF	TGTGCCAGCAGCCAAATCACAGCCAACACTGAAGCTTTCTTT
-	TRBV7-2	TRBJ2-1	-	CASSFTGSAYNEQFF	TGTGCCAGCAGCTTTACAGGGTCGGCATACAATGAGCAGTTCTTC
-	TRBV28	TRBJ1-5	-	CASSFILAGGNQPQHF	TGTGCCAGCAGTTTTATCTTGGCAGGGGGCAATCAGCCCCAGCATTTT
-	TRBV19	TRBJ1-4	-	CASTPGPRAPAEKLFF	TGTGCCAGTACCCCCGGACCGCGGGCCCCGGCGGAAAAACTGTTTTTT
-	TRBV7-9	TRBJ1-4	TRBD1	CASSLGQGGGEKLFF	TGTGCCAGCAGCCTCGGACAGGGTGGGGGTGAAAAACTGTTTTTT
-	TRBV4-3	TRBJ1-4	-	CASSPAGGEKLFF	TGCGCCAGCAGCCCCGCGGGGGGGGAAAAACTGTTTTTT
-	TRBV7-3	TRBJ2-3	-	CASSLKGGKIWTDTQYF	TGTGCCAGCAGCTTAAAGGGGGGGAAGATCTGGACAGATACGCAGTATTTT
-	TRBV4-1	TRBJ1-2	TRBD1	CASSQDRGRGNYGYTF	TGCGCCAGCAGCCAAGATCGCGGCAGGGGGAACTATGGCTACACCTTC
-	TRBV15	TRBJ2-3	-	CATSREDFTDTQYF	TGTGCCACCAGCAGAGAGGACTTCACAGATACGCAGTATTTT
-	TRBV28	TRBJ2-2	TRBD2	CASSRREGNTGELFF	TGTGCCAGCAGTCGGCGGGAGGGGAACACCGGGGAGCTGTTTTTT
-	TRBV27	TRBJ1-1	-	CASSLSPEALNTEAFF	TGTGCCAGCAGTTTATCTCCTGAGGCGTTGAACACTGAAGCTTTCTTT
-	TRBV28	TRBJ1-2	-	CASSFETEANYGYTF	TGTGCCAGCAGTTTCGAAACAGAAGCTAACTATGGCTACACCTTC
-	TRBV7-3	TRBJ2-5	TRBD2	CASSRTSAQETQYF	TGTGCCAGCAGCCGGACTAGCGCCCAAGAGACCCAGTACTTC
-	TRBV4-1	TRBJ1-2	-	CASSQEQDIYGYTF	TGCGCCAGCAGCCAAGAGCAGGACATCTATGGCTACACCTTC
once	TRBV14	TRBJ2-5	-	CASSVNRVSLQETQYF	TGTGCCAGCAGCGTAAACAGGGTTTCCCTTCAAGAGACCCAGTACTTC
-	TRBV28	TRBJ1-4	TRBD1	CASRPTGGSEKLFF	TGTGCCAGCAGACCAACAGGGGGGAGTGAAAAACTGTTTTTT
-	TRBV19	TRBJ2-7	-	CASSMGQGGYEQYF	TGTGCCAGTAGTATGGGTCAGGGGGGCTACGAGCAGTACTTC
-	TRBV5-1	TRBJ2-3	TRBD2	CASRILAGETDTQYF	TGCGCCAGCAGAATACTAGCGGGAGAAACAGATACGCAGTATTTT
-	TRBV29-1	TRBJ1-1	-	CSVMTGLAEAFF	TGCAGCGTAATGACAGGACTTGCTGAAGCTTTCTTT
-	TRBV6-1	TRBJ1-5	-	CASSEVGRAGSNQPQHF	TGTGCCAGCAGTGAAGTGGGCAGGGCTGGAAGCAATCAGCCCCAGCATTTT
-	TRBV5-1	TRBJ1-1	TRBD1	CASSPTPGGDTEAFF	TGCGCCAGCAGCCCAACCCCAGGGGGTGACACTGAAGCTTTCTTT
-	TRBV7-3	TRBJ1-1	-	CASSFGDSVSTEAFF	TGTGCCAGCAGCTTTGGGGACTCGGTGAGCACTGAAGCTTTCTTT
-	TRBV6-5	TRBJ2-3	TRBD1	CASSLGTVQYF	TGTGCCAGCAGTTTGGGGACAGTTCAGTATTTT
-	TRBV7-2	TRBJ2-1	-	CASSSTRSYNEQFF	TGTGCCAGCAGCTCGACTAGATCCTACAATGAGCAGTTCTTC
-	TRBV7-9	TRBJ1-1	-	CASSLKFVDPTGSNTEAFF	TGTGCCAGCAGCTTAAAATTTGTAGACCCGACAGGATCGAACACTGAAGCTTTCTTT